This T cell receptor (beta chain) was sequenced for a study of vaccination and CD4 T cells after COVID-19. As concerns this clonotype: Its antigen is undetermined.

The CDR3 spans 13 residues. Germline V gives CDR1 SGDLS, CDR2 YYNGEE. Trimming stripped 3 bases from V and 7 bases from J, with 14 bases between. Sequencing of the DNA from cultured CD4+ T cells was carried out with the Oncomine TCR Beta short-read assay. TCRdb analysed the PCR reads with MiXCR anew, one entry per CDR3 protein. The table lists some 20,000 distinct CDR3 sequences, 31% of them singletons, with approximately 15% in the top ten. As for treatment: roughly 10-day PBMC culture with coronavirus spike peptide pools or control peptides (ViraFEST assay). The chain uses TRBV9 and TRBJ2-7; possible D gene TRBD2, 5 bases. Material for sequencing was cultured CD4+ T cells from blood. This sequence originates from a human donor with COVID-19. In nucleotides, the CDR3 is TGTGCCAGCAGCGCCGCAGGACCGGGAGAGCAGTACTTC. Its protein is CASSAAGPGEQYF.